A single sample gave rise to the 10 T cell receptor beta chains below, sequenced in a study of T cell changes during pregnancy in multiple sclerosis. Profiled with immunoSEQ multiplex PCR; TCRdb holds only in-frame clones, not every one. Of some 94,000 clones listed, 80% to 95% are singletons. Source: peripheral blood, taken in the first trimester of pregnancy. The origin of the receptors is a female donor in good health, enrolled as a control in a pregnancy study.

This clone occurred once. The chain employs TRBV28 and TRBJ2-7; a weak D match, TRBD1 (6 bases). Germline assignment: CDR1 MDHEN and CDR2 SYDVKM. Trimming left V 2 bases short and J 2 bases short, with 13 bases between. This CDR3 spans 15 amino acids. CDR3 residues: CASSLGGLTPYEQYF. CDR3 DNA sequence: TGTGCCAGCAGTTTAGGGGGCCTAACCCCCTACGAGCAGTACTTC.

The CDR3 nucleotides read TGTGCCAGCAGCCCATCGCCTTCGGCTGGACGGGGAAATTCACCCCTCCACTTT. Translating gives CASSPSPSAGRGNSPLHF. This chain links TRBV7-6 with TRBJ1-6, with unresolved D. The CDR3 covers 18 residues. V was trimmed by 5 bases and J by 7 bases, leaving 24 bases between them. CDR1 SGHVS and CDR2 FNYEAQ come from the germline V gene.

On this clone itself: At one boundary the junction diverges from the germline segment, which might be a read error. This chain joins TRBV7-3 and TRBJ2-1; 14 bases fit TRBD2. The germline V gene has CDR1 SGHTA and CDR2 FQGTGA. The CDR3 sequence is 14 residues long. For the CDR3, the DNA is TGTGCCAGCAGCTTACCGACTAGCGGGGGGGCCAAGGTCTTC. This translates into CASSLPTSGGAKVF.

The chain is built from TRBV7-2 and TRBJ2-3; unclear D gene. Per the germline V gene, CDR1 is SGHTA and CDR2 is FQGNSA. CDR3 length equals 14 residues. The V gene lost 4 bases and the J gene lost 5 bases, with 13 bases spanning the gap. CDR3 coding DNA: TGTGCCAGCAGCTCCGGGTACCCGGGAGATACGCAGTATTTT. Translation: CASSSGYPGDTQYF.

The chain links TRBV4-2 to TRBJ2-1; 7 bases fit TRBD2. The V gene's germline CDR1 is LGHNA and CDR2 YNFKEQ. V lost 1 base to trimming and J lost 0 bases; unmatched junction nucleotides: 6. The CDR3 extends over 17 amino acids. The CDR3 nucleotides read TGTGCCAGCAGCCAAGTTCCCGGGGGGAGCTCCTACAATGAGCAGTTCTTC. It codes for CASSQVPGGSSYNEQFF.

The chain joins TRBV4-2 to TRBJ2-1; D unclear. CDR3 length: 13 amino acids. The ends were cut back, 0 bases at V and 5 bases at J, with 5 bases in the middle. The germline V gene has CDR1 LGHNA and CDR2 YNFKEQ. The CDR3 nucleotides read TGTGCCAGCAGCCAAGACCGTGACAATGAGCAGTTCTTC. This gives the protein CASSQDRDNEQFF.

V and J are TRBV7-8 and TRBJ2-3; D is perhaps TRBD1 (6 bases). CDR1 is SGHVS, CDR2 FQNEAQ, per germline. The V end was cut by 5 bases, the J end by 5 bases, with 14 bases between. The CDR3 covers 14 residues. The CDR3 sequence: CASSRRGGLDTQYF. In nucleotides, the CDR3 is TGTGCCAGCAGCCGAAGAGGGGGTCTAGATACGCAGTATTTT. The full variable domain, completed using reference TRBV7-8 and TRBJ2-3, is GAGVSQSPRYKVAKRGQDVALRCDPISGHVSLFWYQQALGQGPEFLTYFQNEAQLDKSGLPSDRFFAERPEGSVSTLKIQRTQQEDSAVYLCASSRRGGLDTQYFGPGTRLTVL.

The rearrangement joins TRBV20-1 to TRBJ1-1, with a weak D call TRBD1 (5 bases). The germline V gene encodes CDR1 DFQATT and CDR2 SNEGSKA (reference sequence). The CDR3 spans 11 residues. Trimming cost V 6 bases and J 1 base, with 6 bases left between them. The CDR3 loop is CSAGQNTEAFF. The DNA for the CDR3 is TGCAGTGCAGGACAGAACACTGAAGCTTTCTTT.

This chain joins TRBV7-8 and TRBJ1-5, with D possibly being TRBD1 (6 bases). There are 15 residues in the CDR3. Germline V lookup: CDR1 SGHVS, CDR2 FQNEAQ. Deletions cut 1 base from V and 7 bases from J, with 14 bases between. CDR3 in amino acids: CASSLGQGRGQPQHF. The CDR3 DNA follows: TGTGCCAGCAGCTTAGGTCAGGGGAGAGGACAGCCCCAGCATTTT.

V gene TRBV7-8 combines with J gene TRBJ1-5; D not resolved. This CDR3 spans 14 amino acids. V was pared by 2 bases and J by 7 bases, with 12 bases between. Germline V lookup: CDR1 SGHVS, CDR2 FQNEAQ. CDR3 in amino acids: CASSLSGIGQPQHF. The CDR3 nucleotides are TGTGCCAGCAGCTTAAGCGGAATCGGGCAGCCCCAGCATTTT.